These 27 T cell receptor beta chains originate from one sample sequenced in a study of blood T cell repertoires in COVID-19. Sequencing used immunoSEQ multiplex PCR; TCRdb keeps in-frame clones, though not all of them. Of around 250,000 clones in the sample, 80% to 85% were seen once. The source material was PBMCs or T cells enriched from blood (not recorded which). These receptors were collected from a man aged 45-65 years who had recovered from COVID-19.

V usage is TRBV28 and J usage is TRBJ1-3; 7 bases are shared with TRBD1. The CDR3 has 14 residues. Germline trimming cut 6 bases from V and 4 bases from J; bases unmatched to any gene: 6. Looked up from germline, CDR1 is MDHEN and CDR2 is SYDVKM. The CDR3 reads CASRTTGIGNTIYF. The CDR3 DNA follows: TGTGCCAGCAGGACGACAGGGATCGGAAACACCATATATTTT.

This clone turned up a few times. This chain links TRBV6-5 with TRBJ1-3; D is undetermined. There are 12 residues in the CDR3. V lost 7 bases and J 8 bases, leaving 12 bases between the germline ends. In germline, CDR1 is MNHEY, CDR2 SVGAGI. The CDR3 DNA reads TGTGCCAGCATTTCTTCCCGGGACACCATATATTTT. It specifies CASISSRDTIYF.

This chain uses TRBV3-1 (or the pseudogene TRBV3-2) with TRBJ1-3; possibly TRBD1 for D (5 bases). This CDR3 contains 17 residues. In germline, CDR1 is LGHDT, CDR2 YNNKEL (reference sequence). V dropped 4 bases and J dropped 0 bases, with 16 bases sitting between them. CDR3 residues: CASSLSSTDLSGNTIYF. Written as DNA, the CDR3 is TGTGCCAGCAGCCTCTCTTCGACAGACCTCTCTGGAAACACCATATATTTT.

This clone was recorded only once. The chain couples TRBV6-5 to TRBJ2-1; weak D call: TRBD2 (5 bases). Per the germline V gene, CDR1 is MNHEY and CDR2 is SVGAGI. The CDR3 extends over 10 amino acids. Trimming removed 6 bases from V and 9 bases from J, with 6 bases in between. The CDR3 is CASRGSEQFF. For the CDR3, the DNA is TGTGCCAGCAGGGGGAGTGAGCAGTTCTTC.

J is TRBJ2-7 and V is TRBV10-3; D possibly corresponds to TRBD1 (6 bases). This CDR3 comprises 12 residues. V was trimmed by 10 bases and J by 7 bases, leaving 17 bases between them. Germline V gives CDR1 ENHRY, CDR2 SYGVKD. DNA of the CDR3: TGTGCCACCTCCGGGACACAAGAAGAGCAGTACTTC. It specifies CATSGTQEEQYF.

The genes are TRBV7-2 and TRBJ2-1, with a possible D match to TRBD1 (5 bases). Germline-derived CDR1 and CDR2 are SGHTA and FQGNSA. V was pared by 3 bases and J by 7 bases, with 13 bases between. The CDR3 spans 14 residues. The CDR3 protein is CASSFSAGPNEQFF. The CDR3 DNA reads as TGTGCCAGCAGCTTCTCGGCAGGGCCTAATGAGCAGTTCTTC.

This clone has a handful of counts. This chain links TRBV4-1 with TRBJ2-7; 8 positions match TRBD2. Trimming took 1 base from V and 0 from J; bases not matched to a gene: 2. The CDR3 length is 15 residues. In germline, CDR1 is MGHRA, CDR2 YSYEKL. The CDR3 bases are TGCGCCAGCAGCCAAGGGACTAGCAGCTCCTACGAGCAGTACTTC. Amino acid sequence: CASSQGTSSSYEQYF.

This clone was counted once. V is TRBV28 and J is TRBJ2-7, with 8 positions matching TRBD2. The CDR3 has 14 amino acids. Germline CDR1 MDHEN, CDR2 SYDVKM. V trimming: 6 bases; J trimming: 2 bases; junction bases outside the gene matches: 6. The chain's CDR3 is CASRTSGTAYEQYF. CDR3 coding DNA: TGTGCCAGCAGAACTAGCGGAACCGCCTACGAGCAGTACTTC.

The chain carries TRBV19 and TRBJ2-1; TRBD2 aligns across 9 bases. Trimming cost V 7 bases and J 2 bases; bases outside gene matches: 9. This CDR3 has 16 amino acids. The germline V gene has CDR1 LNHDA and CDR2 SQIVND (reference sequence). In DNA form, the CDR3 reads TGTGCCAGTATGACTCTAGCGGGACCGACCTACAATGAGCAGTTCTTC. Amino acid sequence: CASMTLAGPTYNEQFF.

Only a few counts were recorded for this clone. This chain joins TRBV6-1 and TRBJ2-7, with unresolved D. This CDR3 region has 15 residues. V lost 1 base to trimming and J lost 4 bases, with 14 bases between them. Looked up from germline, CDR1 is MNHNS and CDR2 is SASEGT. The CDR3 region has the DNA TGTGCCAGCAGTGAAGTCGAGCGCCGATCTTACGAGCAGTACTTC. It is translated as CASSEVERRSYEQYF.

This clone came up once. This chain uses TRBV4-1 with TRBJ2-5, with a tentative D call TRBD1 (5 bases). The CDR3 sequence is 14 residues long. Germline CDR1 reads MGHRA; CDR2 reads YSYEKL. V was shortened by 0 bases and J by 7 bases, with 12 bases between the two germline ends. The CDR3 sequence is CASSQDAAQGTQYF. The CDR3 coding sequence is TGCGCCAGCAGCCAAGATGCAGCTCAGGGGACCCAGTACTTC.

This clone was seen only once. The rearrangement uses TRBV12-5 and TRBJ1-2; D is uncertain. The germline V and J ends were trimmed by 1 base and 2 bases, with 8 bases remaining between them. CDR3 length: 14 residues. Germline V lookup: CDR1 LGHNT, CDR2 FRNRAP. DNA of the CDR3: TGTGCTAGTGGTTTGGGAGCAATAAACTATGGCTACACCTTC. Amino acids: CASGLGAINYGYTF.

This chain joins TRBV5-1 and TRBJ1-2, with D possibly matching TRBD1 (5 bases). V lost 4 bases to trimming and J lost 5 bases, with 21 bases between them. This CDR3 comprises 16 residues. CDR1 and CDR2 (germline): SGHRS, YFSETQ. The CDR3 bases are TGCGCCAGCAGCCCCCAAGCGACAGATACCAGTTATGGCTACACCTTC. Translation gives CASSPQATDTSYGYTF.

The chain carries TRBV19 and TRBJ1-5; no firm D call. This CDR3 region has 14 residues. V was trimmed by 3 bases and J by 11 bases, leaving 17 bases between them. CDR1 and CDR2 (germline): LNHDA, SQIVND (reference sequence). The CDR3 loop is CASSMTTPTGAQHF. The CDR3 DNA reads TGTGCCAGTAGTATGACCACCCCCACCGGGGCCCAGCATTTT.

The chain joins TRBV4-2 to TRBJ2-7; 14 bases map to TRBD2. Trimming removed 4 bases from V and 5 bases from J; junction bases left unmatched: 4. Germline-derived CDR1 and CDR2 are LGHNA and YNFKEQ. This CDR3 is 15 amino acids long. CDR3 sequence reads: CASSPGTSGRNEQYF. The CDR3 DNA reads as TGTGCCAGCAGCCCCGGGACTAGCGGGAGAAACGAGCAGTACTTC.

This clone occurred a few times. This rearrangement joins TRBV7-2 to TRBJ1-5, with D tentatively TRBD1 (6 bases). Germline CDR1 reads SGHTA; CDR2 reads FQGNSA. Trimming pared 4 bases from V and 6 bases from J, leaving 13 bases between. The CDR3 loop spans 14 amino acids. CDR3 residues: CASSSTGGRQPQHF. The CDR3 DNA reads as TGTGCCAGCAGCTCGACAGGCGGTCGTCAGCCCCAGCATTTT.

V gene TRBV7-2 combines with J gene TRBJ2-7; the match to TRBD2 covers 8 bases. Losses at the gene ends were 1 base for V and 0 bases for J; bases not matched to a gene: 2. This CDR3 has 15 residues. Germline CDR1 reads SGHTA; CDR2 reads FQGNSA. The CDR3 spells CASSLGGGNSYEQYF. CDR3 coding DNA: TGTGCCAGCAGCTTAGGCGGGGGGAACTCCTACGAGCAGTACTTC.

V usage is TRBV19 and J usage is TRBJ1-3, with D possibly being TRBD1 (6 bases). The CDR3 is 16 amino acids. The ends were cut back, 6 bases at V and 7 bases at J, with 22 bases in the middle. Germline V CDR1 and CDR2: LNHDA, SQIVND (reference sequence). The CDR3 loop is CASSMGIRTVPNTIYF. In DNA form, the CDR3 reads TGTGCCAGTAGCATGGGCATACGGACAGTCCCCAACACCATATATTTT. Complete variable domain (other parts from reference TRBV19 and TRBJ1-3): DGGITQSPKYLFRKEGQNVTLSCEQNLNHDAMYWYRQDPGQGLRLIYYSQIVNDFQKGDIAEGYSVSREKKESFPLTVTSAQKNPTAFYLCASSMGIRTVPNTIYFGEGSWLTVV.

Notes on this clone: At one end, the junction sequence differs from germline, possibly due to a read error. This chain joins TRBV9 and TRBJ2-1; 16 bases are a match to TRBD2. The CDR3 extends over 21 amino acids. CDR1 is SGDLS and CDR2 is YYNGEE in the germline V gene. This chain's CDR3 is CARSVATGTSGGERLGNEQFF. DNA of the CDR3: TGTGCCCGCAGCGTAGCTACGGGGACTAGCGGGGGGGAGAGGCTCGGGAATGAGCAGTTCTTC.

V usage is TRBV7-8 and J usage is TRBJ1-5; no reliable D call. The germline V gene has CDR1 SGHVS and CDR2 FQNEAQ. V lost 1 base to trimming and J lost 11 bases, with 12 bases between them. The CDR3 sequence is 13 residues long. The DNA for the CDR3 is TGTGCCAGCAGCTTAGGCGAGGTAGGAGCCCAGCATTTT. Translation gives CASSLGEVGAQHF.

The rearrangement uses TRBV5-1 and TRBJ2-7; 10 bases map to TRBD1. With 3 bases clipped from V and 2 bases from J, the junction kept 2 bases outside the gene matches. Germline V lookup: CDR1 SGHRS, CDR2 YFSETQ. This CDR3 comprises 14 residues. The chain's CDR3 is CASSSGQGAYEQYF. CDR3 DNA sequence: TGCGCCAGCAGCTCCGGACAGGGGGCCTACGAGCAGTACTTC.

The chain uses TRBV29-1 and TRBJ1-1; 9 bases are shared with TRBD1. Germline V gene lookup returns CDR1 SQVTM and CDR2 ANQGSEA. The CDR3 loop spans 13 amino acids. The trim removed 6 bases at V and 2 bases at J, leaving 4 bases unmatched. This chain's CDR3 is CSVVGQGNTEAFF. CDR3 sequence (DNA): TGCAGCGTAGTGGGACAGGGTAACACTGAAGCTTTCTTT.

The rearrangement links TRBV19 to TRBJ1-4, with 7 bases identical to TRBD1. The V and J ends lost 3 bases and 8 bases, in that order; junction bases with no gene match: 3. CDR3 length: 13 amino acids. Germline CDR1 LNHDA, CDR2 SQIVND (reference sequence). CDR3 loop: CASSINRGEKLFF. The CDR3 DNA reads as TGTGCCAGTAGTATTAACAGGGGCGAAAAACTGTTTTTT.

The rearrangement joins TRBV19 to TRBJ2-2; the match to TRBD2 covers 9 bases. CDR3 length equals 16 residues. V shed 5 bases and J 4 bases; nucleotides not matched to a gene: 8. CDR1 and CDR2 from the germline V gene are LNHDA and SQIVND (reference sequence). The CDR3 reads CASSAPSGKGTGELFF. The DNA for the CDR3 is TGTGCCAGTAGTGCCCCTAGCGGGAAGGGCACCGGGGAGCTGTTTTTT.

V and J are TRBV6-2 or TRBV6-3 and TRBJ2-5; D perhaps matches TRBD2 (5 bases). Germline CDR1 reads MNHEY; CDR2 reads SVGEGT. The CDR3 runs 16 residues. Trimming removed 5 bases from V and 1 base from J, with 17 bases in between. CDR3 bases: TGTGCCAGCAGTCTACAAACGCGGGCTGCCCAAGAGACCCAGTACTTC. It translates to CASSLQTRAAQETQYF.

The chain employs TRBV5-6 and TRBJ1-2; a weak D match, TRBD1 (5 bases). V was trimmed by 0 bases and J by 1 base, leaving 13 bases between them. CDR3 size: 16 residues. Germline loops: CDR1 SGHDT, CDR2 YYEEEE. The CDR3 region is CASSLGQYSVNYGYTF. DNA of the CDR3: TGTGCCAGCAGCTTGGGACAGTATTCTGTTAACTATGGCTACACCTTC. The full variable domain, rest sourced from reference TRBV5-6 and TRBJ1-2, is DAGVTQSPTHLIKTRGQQVTLRCSPKSGHDTVSWYQQALGQGPQFIFQYYEEEERQRGNFPDRFSGHQFPNYSSELNVNALLLGDSALYLCASSLGQYSVNYGYTFGSGTRLTVV.

This clone has only a few counts. The V gene is TRBV11-2, the J gene TRBJ2-7; maybe TRBD2 (6 bases). The germline V gene has CDR1 SGHAT and CDR2 FQNNGV. CDR3 length equals 16 residues. Trimming shortened V by 4 bases and J by 2 bases, and 18 bases separated the two germline ends. The CDR3, as DNA: TGTGCCAGCAGCTCCTCCCGGCGCGGAGGGGCCTACGAGCAGTACTTC. Translation gives CASSSSRRGGAYEQYF.